This TCR beta chain was captured in a study of beta chain features in type 1 diabetes. Study-level information: Healthy donors and patients showed comparable age, gender and cell yields. General study findings and limits: Diminished insertions and augmented deletions at VDJ junctions characterized type 1 diabetes patients. Patients with Type 1 diabetes showed moderately but significantly shorter TCRB CDR3s in all four CD4+ subsets. Equally in patients and controls, shorter templates might have been favored by PCR.

Expressed TCRB transcripts were sequenced, since all the RNA that had been isolated was reverse transcribed. TCRdb's copy holds only in-frame clones and misses some; the assay was immunoSEQ multiplex PCR. In the table there are hundreds of thousands of clones, roughly 12% of which are singletons. On average, the one heparinised blood draw given by each donor was approximately 120 mL. The CDR3 covers 15 residues. Germline V gives CDR1 GTSNPN, CDR2 SVGIG (reference sequence). V lost 7 bases to trimming and J lost 1 base, with 19 bases between them. With respect to this clone: Its antigen is unknown.

The sequence was obtained from a man younger than 35 with type 1 diabetes. Material for sequencing was naive CD4+ T cells from blood. This chain uses TRBV30 with TRBJ1-1, with D perhaps matching TRBD1 (6 bases). The DNA of the CDR3 is TGTGCCTCTAGACGAATGGACAGAGAGAACACTGAAGCTTTCTTT. This gives the protein CASRRMDRENTEAFF.